A single TCR beta chain is shown here with its context. Followed over time, Seattle patients had been enrolled while infection was active. This entry belongs to a study of blood T cell repertoires in COVID-19. Study summary: Specimens from acute and convalescent COVID-19 originated in the United States, Italy and Spain.

J gave up 3 bases and V 2 bases, and 7 bases lay outside the gene matches. CDR3 length: 15 amino acids. Germline CDR1 and CDR2: KGHSH and LQKENI. Here immunoSEQ multiplex PCR was the method, and the copy in TCRdb shows in-frame clones only, minus some. The repertoire holds about 110,000 clones, with 76% as singletons. This clonotype originated in a man older than 75 with COVID-19, enrolled during active disease. The chain is built from TRBV18 and TRBJ2-7; 7 nucleotides agree with TRBD1. The sequenced sample consisted of peripheral blood. This CDR3 reads CASSPAGTVFYEQYF. For the CDR3, the DNA is TGTGCCAGCTCACCAGCCGGGACAGTATTCTACGAGCAGTACTTC.